The table lists the clone carrying this TCR beta chain with a few counts. TCRdb fed the RT-PCR reads into MiXCR, producing one record per CDR3 protein. This table has hundreds of thousands of distinct CDR3 sequences, 13% appearing once. Trimming took 2 bases from V and 4 from J, leaving 6 bases between them. The germline gives CDR1 SNHLY, CDR2 FYNNEI. The CDR3 is made up of 12 amino acids. The sample originates from a study of response to subunit inactivated influenza vaccine. The source material was PBMCs from blood, sampled about 40 days after vaccination. This clonotype originated in a man aged 45 to 65 who received an inactivated influenza vaccine. V is TRBV2 and J is TRBJ2-7; D gene unclear. For the CDR3, the DNA is TGTGCCAGCAGTGAATTTGCTTACGAGCAGTACTTC. Protein: CASSEFAYEQYF.